This TCR beta chain was documented in a study of cytomegalovirus exposure and HLA in healthy donors. Trimming cost V 6 bases and J 5 bases, with 20 bases left between them. Germline lookup yields CDR1 MNHNY and CDR2 SVGAGI (reference sequence). This CDR3 is built from 15 residues. Use of 60 Vbeta and 13 Jbeta primers characterized the PCR. The repertoire was sequenced with immunoSEQ multiplex PCR; TCRdb's copy has only in-frame clones and lacks some. Of 180,000 or so clones in the sample, more than 70% are singletons; the top ten hold around 8%. Regarding this clone: Its antigen is unknown.

Study-level findings and limits: Based on reports, TCR beta sequences accurately predicted HLA-A and HLA-B alleles for most subjects.

Sequenced sample: PBMCs. The chain joins TRBV6-6 to TRBJ2-7; TRBD2 is a possible D gene (6 bases). This TCR derives from a woman between 40 and 50 years old in good health and CMV-seropositive. The DNA for the CDR3 is TGTGCCAGCAGACCCCGGGACCCGCGGGGCCACGAGCAGTACTTC. Protein product: CASRPRDPRGHEQYF.